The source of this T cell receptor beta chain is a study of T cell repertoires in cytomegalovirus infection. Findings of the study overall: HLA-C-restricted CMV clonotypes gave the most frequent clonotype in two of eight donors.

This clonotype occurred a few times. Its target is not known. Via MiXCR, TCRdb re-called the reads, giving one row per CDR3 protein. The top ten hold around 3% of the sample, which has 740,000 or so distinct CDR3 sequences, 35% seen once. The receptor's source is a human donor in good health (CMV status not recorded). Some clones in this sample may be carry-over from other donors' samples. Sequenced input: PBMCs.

DNA of the CDR3: TGTGCCAGCAGCTTAGGGTTCCGGGGGGGGGACTACGAGCAGTACTTC. It is translated as CASSLGFRGGDYEQYF. V gene TRBV11-2 combines with J gene TRBJ2-7; 8 nucleotides align to TRBD2. With V trimmed by 1 base and J by 3 bases, 8 bases remained unmatched. From germline, CDR1 is SGHAT and CDR2 FQNNGV. The length of the CDR3 is 16 residues.